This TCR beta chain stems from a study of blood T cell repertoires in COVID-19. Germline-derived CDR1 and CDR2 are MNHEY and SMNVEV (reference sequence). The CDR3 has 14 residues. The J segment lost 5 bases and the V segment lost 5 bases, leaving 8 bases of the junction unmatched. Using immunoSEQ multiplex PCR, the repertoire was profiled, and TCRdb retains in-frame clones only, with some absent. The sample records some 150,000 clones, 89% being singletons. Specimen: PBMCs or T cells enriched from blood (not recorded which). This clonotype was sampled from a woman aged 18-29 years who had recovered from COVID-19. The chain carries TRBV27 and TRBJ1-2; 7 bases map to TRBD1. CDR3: CASSALTGKYGYTF. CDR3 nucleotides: TGTGCCAGCAGTGCCCTGACAGGGAAGTATGGCTACACCTTC.